This T cell receptor beta chain was recovered during a study of T cell changes during pregnancy in multiple sclerosis. The data were produced by immunoSEQ multiplex PCR, yet TCRdb's version contains in-frame clones alone and is incomplete. The profile shows 50,000 to 60,000 clones, approximately 90% of them singletons. This sequence originates from a female donor in good health, enrolled as a control in a pregnancy study. Sequences were derived from peripheral blood, sampled after pregnancy.

The CDR3 is CAWRGLSSYEQYF. The CDR3 region has the DNA TGTGCCTGGAGGGGCCTCAGCTCCTACGAGCAGTACTTC. J is TRBJ2-7 and V is TRBV30, with no clear D. Germline CDR1 is GTSNPN and CDR2 is SVGIG (reference sequence). The CDR3 totals 13 residues. Between the trimmed V and J ends, which lost 3 bases and 0 bases, there was a span of 9 bases.